One sample yielded the 20 T cell receptor beta chains listed below, sequenced in a study of a mutant IDH1 vaccine in newly diagnosed glioma. Their cognate antigens are unknown. This sample's time point: week 5, during vaccination. Doses consisted of 300 ug of mutant IDH1 20-mer peptide each, paired with topical imiquimod. The method was immunoSEQ multiplex PCR; TCRdb's version includes in-frame clones alone and lacks a portion of them. Here the sample spans about 50,000 clones, about 77% being singletons. The sequencing used PBMCs, collected from a glioma patient whose treatment included an IDH1 peptide vaccine. Receptor source: a man aged 50 to 59 with glioma.

This clone was counted a single time. The gene calls are TRBV4-1 and TRBJ2-1, with D unclear. The CDR3 spans 15 residues. The V gene lost 0 bases and the J gene lost 4 bases, with 10 bases spanning the gap. Germline assignment: CDR1 MGHRA and CDR2 YSYEKL. The CDR3 nucleotides are TGCGCCAGCAGCCAAGAGCGAGATAGGTACAATGAGCAGTTCTTC. Amino acids: CASSQERDRYNEQFF.

This clone is a singleton in its sample. The CDR3 here is CASSPDRGAEKLFF. In DNA form, the CDR3 reads TGTGCCAGCAGCCCCGACAGGGGGGCTGAAAAACTGTTTTTT. J is TRBJ1-4 and V is TRBV7-2; 9 nucleotides agree with TRBD1. With V trimmed by 5 bases and J by 7 bases, 5 bases remained unmatched. This CDR3 is built from 14 residues. In germline, CDR1 is SGHTA, CDR2 FQGNSA.

The chain combines TRBV25-1 with TRBJ2-5; no clear D gene. The CDR3 has 13 residues. Trimming left V 0 bases short and J 1 base short, with 3 bases between. In germline, CDR1 is MGHDK, CDR2 SYGVNS. CDR3 protein: CASSEYSQETQYF. For the CDR3, the DNA is TGTGCCAGCAGTGAATACAGCCAAGAGACCCAGTACTTC.

The chain carries TRBV29-1 and TRBJ2-6; the match to TRBD1 covers 8 bases. This CDR3 spans 15 amino acids. With V trimmed by 1 base and J by 3 bases, 2 bases remained unmatched. CDR1 and CDR2 from the germline V gene are SQVTM and ANQGSEA. The CDR3 region has the DNA TGCAGCGTTGAAGGACAGGGGAATGGGGCCAACGTCCTGACTTTC. Amino acids: CSVEGQGNGANVLTF.

This clone showed up just once. The V call is TRBV4-2, the J call TRBJ2-7, with 8 bases aligning to TRBD1. V dropped 2 bases and J dropped 5; count of bases not matched to a gene: 5. The germline V gene has CDR1 LGHNA and CDR2 YNFKEQ. CDR3 length: 14 amino acids. The CDR3 nucleotides are TGTGCCAGCAGCCAACGCAACAGGGGGAACGAGCAGTACTTC. Its protein is CASSQRNRGNEQYF.

The rearrangement joins TRBV30 to TRBJ2-7; TRBD2 matches at 11 bases. Germline V lookup: CDR1 GTSNPN, CDR2 SVGIG (reference sequence). The CDR3 has 13 amino acids. V dropped 3 bases and J dropped 6; count of bases not matched to a gene: 4. The CDR3 spells CAWRLGLAGEQYF. The CDR3 DNA is TGTGCCTGGAGATTAGGACTAGCGGGCGAGCAGTACTTC.

V is TRBV4-2 and J is TRBJ2-2; TRBD2 is a possible D gene (7 bases). This CDR3 spans 16 amino acids. V lost 4 bases, J lost 7 bases, and 19 bases lay in between. CDR1 is LGHNA, CDR2 YNFKEQ, per germline. Here the CDR3 reads CASSPPRRGADGELFF. The CDR3 DNA is TGTGCCAGCAGCCCGCCCCGCCGGGGGGCTGACGGGGAGCTGTTTTTT.

The table lists this clone with a few counts. The genes are TRBV30 and TRBJ1-4, with TRBD1 as a possible D gene (5 bases). The V gene lost 4 bases and the J gene lost 1 base, with 13 bases spanning the gap. This CDR3 spans 15 amino acids. The germline CDR1 and CDR2 sequences are GTSNPN and SVGIG (reference sequence). The CDR3 nucleotides read TGTGCCTGGACCCCACCCGGGGGAACTAATGAAAAACTGTTTTTT. This sequence encodes CAWTPPGGTNEKLFF.

The chain has TRBV5-1 and TRBJ2-1; D may correspond to TRBD1 or TRBD2 (5 bases each). This CDR3 is built from 12 residues. Between the trimmed V and J ends, which lost 4 bases and 8 bases, there was a span of 10 bases. Germline V gene sequence: CDR1 SGHRS, CDR2 YFSETQ. DNA of the CDR3: TGCGCCAGCAGCCGGGACGGGGATGAGCAGTTCTTC. It is translated as CASSRDGDEQFF.

The chain links TRBV27 to TRBJ2-7; D is unresolved. The CDR3 length is 13 residues. Germline CDR1 and CDR2: MNHEY and SMNVEV (reference sequence). The V and J ends lost 6 bases and 3 bases respectively, with 12 bases between them. CDR3 DNA: TGTGCCAGCAGAAATGGAATTAGCTACGAGCAGTACTTC. This sequence encodes CASRNGISYEQYF.

V usage is TRBV19 and J usage is TRBJ1-5; possible D gene TRBD1, 5 bases. The germline V gene encodes CDR1 LNHDA and CDR2 SQIVND (reference sequence). The CDR3 is 14 amino acids. The V gene lost 3 bases and the J gene lost 6 bases, with 12 bases spanning the gap. CDR3 nucleotide sequence: TGTGCCAGTAGTATGAGGCAGGGTATTCAGCCCCAGCATTTT. Amino acid sequence: CASSMRQGIQPQHF.

This clone is classed as medium-sized (0.01 to 0.1%). The rearrangement joins TRBV7-9 to TRBJ1-3; D uncertain. Germline V CDR1 and CDR2: SEHNR, FQNEAQ (reference sequence). The V gene lost 4 bases and the J gene lost 3 bases, with 16 bases spanning the gap. The length of the CDR3 is 16 residues. The CDR3 loop is CASSSMTGRNGNTIYF. The CDR3 nucleotides are TGTGCCAGCAGCTCGATGACCGGACGGAATGGAAACACCATATATTTT.

The rearrangement joins TRBV7-9 to TRBJ1-1, with D maybe TRBD1 (6 bases). V lost 1 base and J 4 bases, leaving 7 bases between the germline ends. CDR3 length: 13 amino acids. CDR1 SEHNR and CDR2 FQNEAQ come from the germline V gene (reference sequence). The CDR3 reads CASSLEGGTEAFF. CDR3 sequence (DNA): TGTGCCAGCAGCTTAGAGGGGGGCACTGAAGCTTTCTTT. The full variable domain, completed using reference TRBV7-9 and TRBJ1-1, is DTGVSQNPRHKITKRGQNVTFRCDPISEHNRLYWYRQTLGQGPEFLTYFQNEAQLEKSRLLSDRFSAERPKGSFSTLEIQRTEQGDSAMYLCASSLEGGTEAFFGQGTRLTVV.

At least ten counts were recorded for this clone. J is TRBJ1-2 and V is TRBV27; D is possibly TRBD1 (5 bases). Germline V CDR1 and CDR2: MNHEY, SMNVEV (reference sequence). The CDR3 totals 14 residues. Trimming left V 4 bases short and J 8 bases short, with 17 bases between. Here the CDR3 DNA reads TGTGCCAGCAGTTCGTGGACAAGCCCCGGCGGCTACACCTTC. This codes for CASSSWTSPGGYTF.

This clone showed up just a few times. This chain connects TRBV30 to TRBJ1-4; D is unresolved. The V end was cut by 0 bases, the J end by 5 bases, with 10 bases between. This CDR3 has 14 amino acids. Germline CDR1 reads GTSNPN; CDR2 reads SVGIG (reference sequence). For the CDR3, the DNA is TGTGCCTGGAGTGTATCTCAGGCAAATGAAAAACTGTTTTTT. It translates to CAWSVSQANEKLFF.

V usage is TRBV30 and J usage is TRBJ2-1; 7 nucleotides line up with TRBD1. The V gene's germline CDR1 is GTSNPN and CDR2 SVGIG (reference sequence). Unmatched junction bases numbered 5, after V lost 1 base and J lost 14 bases. The CDR3 totals 11 residues. CDR3: CAWSAGTAKFF. The CDR3 DNA reads as TGTGCCTGGAGTGCCGGGACAGCAAAGTTCTTC.

The rearrangement uses TRBV6-5 and TRBJ1-2; D may be TRBD1 (5 bases). The V gene lost 11 bases and the J gene lost 4 bases, with 17 bases spanning the gap. This CDR3 comprises 13 residues. The germline gives CDR1 MNHEY, CDR2 SVGAGI. In DNA form, the CDR3 reads TGTGCCGTTTCTAAACCAGGGACCTATGGCTACACCTTC. It yields the protein CAVSKPGTYGYTF.

The chain joins TRBV28 to TRBJ1-5; possible D gene TRBD1, 5 bases. Germline V gene data show CDR1 as MDHEN and CDR2 as SYDVKM. The CDR3 consists of 14 residues. V dropped 6 bases and J dropped 3 bases, with 12 bases sitting between them. In DNA form, the CDR3 reads TGTGCCAGCAGGCGTGGGACCTACAATCAGCCCCAGCATTTT. It yields the protein CASRRGTYNQPQHF.

The genes are TRBV30 and TRBJ1-1; D possibly corresponds to TRBD1 (6 bases). The CDR3 totals 15 residues. Trimming took off 5 bases at V and 6 bases at J, with 22 bases between the two ends. Germline lookup yields CDR1 GTSNPN and CDR2 SVGIG (reference sequence). The CDR3 coding sequence is TGTGCCTGGGAGACAGGATCCGGAGTAATCGCTGAAGCTTTCTTT. Translating gives CAWETGSGVIAEAFF.

This clone was detected only once. The CDR3 nucleotides are TGTGCCAGCTCACTCCAGGGACAGCCTAATGAAAAACTGTTTTTT. It translates to CASSLQGQPNEKLFF. The chain joins TRBV18 to TRBJ1-4, with 7 positions matching TRBD1. The CDR3 has 15 amino acids. CDR1 is KGHSH, CDR2 LQKENI, per germline. V shed 4 bases, J shed 3 bases, and the junction held 5 bases outside the gene matches.